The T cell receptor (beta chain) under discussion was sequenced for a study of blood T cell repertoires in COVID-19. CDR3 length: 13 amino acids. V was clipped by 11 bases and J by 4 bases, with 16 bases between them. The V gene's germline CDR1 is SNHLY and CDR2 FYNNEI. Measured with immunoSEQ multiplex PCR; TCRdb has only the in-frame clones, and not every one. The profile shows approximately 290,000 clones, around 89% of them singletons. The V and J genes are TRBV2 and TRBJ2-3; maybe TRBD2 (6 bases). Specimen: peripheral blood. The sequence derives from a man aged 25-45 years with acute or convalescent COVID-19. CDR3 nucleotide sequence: TGTGCCCACAGCACCTGGGGGGCAGATACGCAGTATTTT. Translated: CAHSTWGADTQYF. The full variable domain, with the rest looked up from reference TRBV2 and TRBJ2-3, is EPEVTQTPSHQVTQMGQEVILRCVPISNHLYFYWYRQILGQKVEFLVSFYNNEISEKSEIFDDQFSVERPDGSNFTLKIRSTKLEDSAMYFCAHSTWGADTQYFGPGTRLTVL.